This T cell receptor (beta chain) was sequenced in a study of vaccination effects on CD4 cells after COVID-19. Antigen-specific CD4+ T cells were first expanded with viral peptide pools by the ViraFEST assay and only then sequenced. Cells that had been cultured for approximately ten days were the source of isolated CD4+ T cells. Participants were vaccinated with two doses of either the BNT162b2 or mRNA-1273 vaccine. The repertoire was sequenced with immunoSEQ multiplex PCR; TCRdb's copy has only in-frame clones and lacks some. There are almost 30,000 clones in the sample; 60% to 75% occur only once, and roughly a sixth lies in the top ten. This clone turned up a few times. Antigen specificity is unknown. This receptor was taken from a human donor who received a COVID-19 vaccine. The sequenced sample was CD4+ T cells from PBMCs cultured with HCoV-OC43 spike peptides, obtained after COVID-19 vaccination. Subset noted: HCoV-OC43 spike overlapping peptide pool stimulation.

CDR3 sequence: CASSFLGTETQYF. The CDR3 DNA sequence: TGTGCCAGCAGTTTTCTCGGAACGGAGACCCAGTACTTC. The rearrangement joins TRBV27 to TRBJ2-5, with D hard to call. V was shortened by 3 bases and J by 5 bases, with 10 bases between the two germline ends. The germline V gene encodes CDR1 MNHEY and CDR2 SMNVEV (reference sequence). This CDR3 has 13 residues.